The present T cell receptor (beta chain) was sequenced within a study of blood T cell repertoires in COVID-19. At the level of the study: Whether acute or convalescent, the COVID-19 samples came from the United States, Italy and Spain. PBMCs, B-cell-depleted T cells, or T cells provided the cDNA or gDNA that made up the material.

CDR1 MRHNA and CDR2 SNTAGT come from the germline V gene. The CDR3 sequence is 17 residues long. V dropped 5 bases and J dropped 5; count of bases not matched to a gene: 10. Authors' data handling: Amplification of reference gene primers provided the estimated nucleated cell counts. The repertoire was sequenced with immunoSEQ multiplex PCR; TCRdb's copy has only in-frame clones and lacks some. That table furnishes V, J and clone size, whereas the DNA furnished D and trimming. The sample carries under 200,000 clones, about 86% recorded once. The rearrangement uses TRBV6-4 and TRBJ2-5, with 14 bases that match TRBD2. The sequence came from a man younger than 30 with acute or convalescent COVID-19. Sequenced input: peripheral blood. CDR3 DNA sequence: TGTGCCAGCAGTTTTGGACTAGCGGGGGGACAATTGGAGACCCAGTACTTC. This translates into CASSFGLAGGQLETQYF.